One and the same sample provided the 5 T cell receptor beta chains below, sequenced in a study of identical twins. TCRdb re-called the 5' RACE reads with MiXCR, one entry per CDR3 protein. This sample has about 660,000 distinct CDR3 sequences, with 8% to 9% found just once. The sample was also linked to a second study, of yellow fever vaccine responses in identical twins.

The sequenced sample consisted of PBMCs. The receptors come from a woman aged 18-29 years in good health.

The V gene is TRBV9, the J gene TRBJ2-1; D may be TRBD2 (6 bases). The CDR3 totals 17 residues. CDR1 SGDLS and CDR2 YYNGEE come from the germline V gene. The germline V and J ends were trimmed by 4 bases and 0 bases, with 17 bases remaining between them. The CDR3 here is CASSISVGGSSYNEQFF. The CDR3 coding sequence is TGTGCCAGCAGCATCTCCGTTGGGGGGAGCTCCTACAATGAGCAGTTCTTC.

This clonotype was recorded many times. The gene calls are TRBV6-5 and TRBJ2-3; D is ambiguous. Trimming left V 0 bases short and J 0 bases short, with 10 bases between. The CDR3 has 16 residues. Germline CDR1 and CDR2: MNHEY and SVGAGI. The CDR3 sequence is CASSYSAQTSTDTQYF. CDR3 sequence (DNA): TGTGCCAGCAGTTACTCCGCACAGACTAGCACAGATACGCAGTATTTT.

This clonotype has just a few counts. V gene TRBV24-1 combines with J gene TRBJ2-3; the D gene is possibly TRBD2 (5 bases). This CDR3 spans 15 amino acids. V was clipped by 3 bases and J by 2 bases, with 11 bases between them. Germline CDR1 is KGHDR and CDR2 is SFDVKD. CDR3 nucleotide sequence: TGTGCCACCAGTGATGCCGGTAGCGCCACAGATACGCAGTATTTT. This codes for CATSDAGSATDTQYF.

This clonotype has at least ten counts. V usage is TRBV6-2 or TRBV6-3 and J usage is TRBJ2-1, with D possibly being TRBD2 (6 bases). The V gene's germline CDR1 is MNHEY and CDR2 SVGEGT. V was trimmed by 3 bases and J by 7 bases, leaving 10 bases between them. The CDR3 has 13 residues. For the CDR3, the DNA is TGTGCCAGCAGTTATCCGGGGGTTAATGAGCAGTTCTTC. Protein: CASSYPGVNEQFF.

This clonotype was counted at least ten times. This chain's CDR3 is CSVRLGTYEQYF. CDR3 coding DNA: TGCAGCGTTCGTCTGGGGACCTACGAGCAGTACTTC. This rearrangement joins TRBV29-1 to TRBJ2-7; D gene unclear. Trimming pared 5 bases from V and 2 bases from J, leaving 10 bases between. Germline V gene data show CDR1 as SQVTM and CDR2 as ANQGSEA. The CDR3 sequence is 12 residues long.